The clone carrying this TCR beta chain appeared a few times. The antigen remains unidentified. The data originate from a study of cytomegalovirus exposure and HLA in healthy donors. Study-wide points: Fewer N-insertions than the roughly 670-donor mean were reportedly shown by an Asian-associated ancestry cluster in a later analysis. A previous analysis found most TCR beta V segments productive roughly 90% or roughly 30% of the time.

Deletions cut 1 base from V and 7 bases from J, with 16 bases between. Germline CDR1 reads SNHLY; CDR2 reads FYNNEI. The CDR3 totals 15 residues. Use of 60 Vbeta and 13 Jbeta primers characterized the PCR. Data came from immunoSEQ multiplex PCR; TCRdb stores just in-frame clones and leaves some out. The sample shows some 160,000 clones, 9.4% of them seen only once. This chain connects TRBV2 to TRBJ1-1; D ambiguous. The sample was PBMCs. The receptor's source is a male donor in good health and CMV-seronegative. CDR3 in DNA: TGTGCCAGCAGTGAAGTTGCCCCCACATTAAGTGAAGCTTTCTTT. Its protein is CASSEVAPTLSEAFF.